This T cell receptor (beta chain) stems from a study of PD-1 blockade in classical Hodgkin lymphoma. Measured with immunoSEQ multiplex PCR; TCRdb has only the in-frame clones, and not every one. Of about 86,000 clones listed, 89% are singletons. All trial patients relapsed after autologous stem cell transplantation. Germline CDR1 reads SGHAT; CDR2 reads FQNNGV. CDR3 length equals 14 residues. Trimming removed 1 base at V and 2 bases at J, with 9 bases between. This TCR came from a human donor with classical Hodgkin lymphoma. This rearrangement joins TRBV11-2 to TRBJ2-7; D is uncertain. The sample in question was peripheral blood mononuclear cells (PBMCs), obtained before the second cycle of nivolumab. The CDR3, as DNA: TGTGCCAGCAGCTTAGGCCGAGGAACCTACGAGCAGTACTTC. It encodes CASSLGRGTYEQYF. The full variable domain, completed using reference TRBV11-2 and TRBJ2-7, is EAGVAQSPRYKIIEKRQSVAFWCNPISGHATLYWYQQILGQGPKLLIQFQNNGVVDDSQLPKDRFSAERLKGVDSTLKIQPAKLEDSAVYLCASSLGRGTYEQYFGPGTRLTVT.